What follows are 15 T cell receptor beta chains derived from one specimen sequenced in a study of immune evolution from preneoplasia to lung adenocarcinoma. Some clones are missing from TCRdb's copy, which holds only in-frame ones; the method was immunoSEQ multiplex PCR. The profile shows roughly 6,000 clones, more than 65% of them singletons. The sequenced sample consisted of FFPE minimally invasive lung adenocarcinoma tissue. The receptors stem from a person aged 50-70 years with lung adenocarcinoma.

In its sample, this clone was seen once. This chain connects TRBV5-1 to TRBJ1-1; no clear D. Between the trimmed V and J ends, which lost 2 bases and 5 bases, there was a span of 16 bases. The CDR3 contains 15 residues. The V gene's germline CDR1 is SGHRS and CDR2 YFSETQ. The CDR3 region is CASSLTAGVGTEAFF. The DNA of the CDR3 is TGCGCCAGCAGCTTAACCGCGGGAGTAGGGACTGAAGCTTTCTTT.

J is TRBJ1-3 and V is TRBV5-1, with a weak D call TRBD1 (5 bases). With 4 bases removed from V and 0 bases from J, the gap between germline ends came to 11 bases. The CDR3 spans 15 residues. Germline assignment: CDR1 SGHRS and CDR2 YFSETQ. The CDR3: CASSPGDFSGNTIYF. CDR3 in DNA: TGCGCCAGCAGCCCGGGGGACTTCTCTGGAAACACCATATATTTT.

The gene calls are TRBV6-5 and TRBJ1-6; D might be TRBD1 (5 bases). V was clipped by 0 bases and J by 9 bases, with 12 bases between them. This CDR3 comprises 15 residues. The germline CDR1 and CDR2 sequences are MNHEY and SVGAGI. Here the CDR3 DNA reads TGTGCCAGCAGTTACTCTCAGGGCATGAGTTCACCCCTCCACTTT. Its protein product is CASSYSQGMSSPLHF.

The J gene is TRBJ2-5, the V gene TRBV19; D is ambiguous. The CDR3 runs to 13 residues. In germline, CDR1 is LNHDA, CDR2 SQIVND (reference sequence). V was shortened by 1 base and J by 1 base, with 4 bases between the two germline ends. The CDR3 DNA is TGTGCCAGTAGTATAGGGTTCCAAGAGACCCAGTACTTC. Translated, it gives CASSIGFQETQYF.

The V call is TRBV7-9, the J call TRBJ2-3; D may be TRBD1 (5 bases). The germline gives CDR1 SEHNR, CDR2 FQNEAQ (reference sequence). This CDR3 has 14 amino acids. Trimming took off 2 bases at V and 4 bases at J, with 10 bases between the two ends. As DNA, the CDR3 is TGTGCCAGCAGCTTACCGACAGACTCAGATACGCAGTATTTT. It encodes CASSLPTDSDTQYF.

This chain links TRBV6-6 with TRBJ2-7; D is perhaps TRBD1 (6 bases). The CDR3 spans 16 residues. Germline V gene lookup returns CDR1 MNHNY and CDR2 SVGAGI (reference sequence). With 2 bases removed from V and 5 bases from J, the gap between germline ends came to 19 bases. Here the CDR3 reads CASSYTRVGGSNEQYF. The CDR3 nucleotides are TGTGCCAGCAGTTACACCCGGGTAGGGGGATCCAACGAGCAGTACTTC.

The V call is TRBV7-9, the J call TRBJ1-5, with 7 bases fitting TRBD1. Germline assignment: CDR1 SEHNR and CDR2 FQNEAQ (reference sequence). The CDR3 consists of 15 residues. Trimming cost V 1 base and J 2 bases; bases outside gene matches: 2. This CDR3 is CASSLGGQGNQPQHF. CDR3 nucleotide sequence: TGTGCCAGCAGCTTAGGTGGACAGGGCAATCAGCCCCAGCATTTT. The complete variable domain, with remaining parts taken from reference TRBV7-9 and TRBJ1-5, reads DTGVSQNPRHKITKRGQNVTFRCDPISEHNRLYWYRQTLGQGPEFLTYFQNEAQLEKSRLLSDRFSAERPKGSFSTLEIQRTEQGDSAMYLCASSLGGQGNQPQHFGDGTRLSIL.

The CDR3 protein is CASKTSATDTQYF. The CDR3 DNA follows: TGTGCCAGTAAGACTAGCGCTACAGATACGCAGTATTTT. This sequence joins TRBV19 and TRBJ2-3; TRBD2 matches 8 bases. The germline V gene encodes CDR1 LNHDA and CDR2 SQIVND (reference sequence). This CDR3 has 13 residues. J lost 3 bases, V lost 7 bases, and 3 bases had no gene match.

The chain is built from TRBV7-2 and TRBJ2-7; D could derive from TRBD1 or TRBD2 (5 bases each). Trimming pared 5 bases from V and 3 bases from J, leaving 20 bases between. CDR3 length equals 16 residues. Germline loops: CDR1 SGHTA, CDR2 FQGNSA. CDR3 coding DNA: TGTGCCAGCAGCCCCACTGGGGGTAATGAGATCTACGAGCAGTACTTC. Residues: CASSPTGGNEIYEQYF. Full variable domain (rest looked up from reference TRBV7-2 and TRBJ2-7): GAGVSQSPSNKVTEKGKDVELRCDPISGHTALYWYRQSLGQGLEFLIYFQGNSAPDKSGLPSDRFSAERTGGSVSTLTIQRTQQEDSAVYLCASSPTGGNEIYEQYFGPGTRLTVT.

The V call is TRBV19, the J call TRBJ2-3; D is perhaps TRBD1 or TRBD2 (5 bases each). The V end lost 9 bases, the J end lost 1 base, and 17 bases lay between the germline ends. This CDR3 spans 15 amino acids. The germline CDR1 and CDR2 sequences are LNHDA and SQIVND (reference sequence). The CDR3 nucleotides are TGTGCCAGCGGGGATCAAGGGGCTGGCACAGATACGCAGTATTTT. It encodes CASGDQGAGTDTQYF. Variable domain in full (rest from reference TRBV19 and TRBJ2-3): DGGITQSPKYLFRKEGQNVTLSCEQNLNHDAMYWYRQDPGQGLRLIYYSQIVNDFQKGDIAEGYSVSREKKESFPLTVTSAQKNPTAFYLCASGDQGAGTDTQYFGPGTRLTVL.

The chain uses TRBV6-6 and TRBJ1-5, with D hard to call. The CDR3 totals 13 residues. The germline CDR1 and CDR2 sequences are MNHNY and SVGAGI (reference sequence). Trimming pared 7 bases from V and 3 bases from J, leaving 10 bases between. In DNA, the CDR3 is TGTGCCAGCACCCTATGGTCCAATCAGCCCCAGCATTTT. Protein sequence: CASTLWSNQPQHF.

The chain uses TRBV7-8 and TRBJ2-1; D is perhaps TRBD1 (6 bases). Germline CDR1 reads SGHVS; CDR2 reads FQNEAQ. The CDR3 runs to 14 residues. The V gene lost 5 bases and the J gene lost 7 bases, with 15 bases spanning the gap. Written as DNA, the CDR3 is TGTGCCAGCAGCCCGGGACACTTAGGGAATGAGCAGTTCTTC. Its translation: CASSPGHLGNEQFF.

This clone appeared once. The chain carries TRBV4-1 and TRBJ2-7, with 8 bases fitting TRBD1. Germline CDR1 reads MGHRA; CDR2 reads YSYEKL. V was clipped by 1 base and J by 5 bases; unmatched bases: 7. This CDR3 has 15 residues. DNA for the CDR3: TGCGCCAGCAGCCAAGCTCCGGACAGGGTGCACGAGCAGTACTTC. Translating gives CASSQAPDRVHEQYF.

The CDR3 protein is CASSLDRSYGYTF. The CDR3 DNA reads as TGTGCCAGCAGCTTAGATCGGAGCTATGGCTACACCTTC. The chain recombines TRBV7-2 with TRBJ1-2; D gene ambiguous. Trimming left V 1 base short and J 4 bases short, with 7 bases between. CDR3 size: 13 residues. The germline V gene encodes CDR1 SGHTA and CDR2 FQGNSA. Together with reference TRBV7-2 and TRBJ1-2, the CDR3 gives the full variable domain: GAGVSQSPSNKVTEKGKDVELRCDPISGHTALYWYRQSLGQGLEFLIYFQGNSAPDKSGLPSDRFSAERTGGSVSTLTIQRTQQEDSAVYLCASSLDRSYGYTFGSGTRLTVV.

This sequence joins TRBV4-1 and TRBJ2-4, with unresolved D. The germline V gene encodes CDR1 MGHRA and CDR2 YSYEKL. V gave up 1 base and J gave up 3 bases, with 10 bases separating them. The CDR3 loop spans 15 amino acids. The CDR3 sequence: CASSQVRPGKNIQYF. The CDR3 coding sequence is TGCGCCAGCAGCCAAGTAAGGCCAGGCAAAAACATTCAGTACTTC.